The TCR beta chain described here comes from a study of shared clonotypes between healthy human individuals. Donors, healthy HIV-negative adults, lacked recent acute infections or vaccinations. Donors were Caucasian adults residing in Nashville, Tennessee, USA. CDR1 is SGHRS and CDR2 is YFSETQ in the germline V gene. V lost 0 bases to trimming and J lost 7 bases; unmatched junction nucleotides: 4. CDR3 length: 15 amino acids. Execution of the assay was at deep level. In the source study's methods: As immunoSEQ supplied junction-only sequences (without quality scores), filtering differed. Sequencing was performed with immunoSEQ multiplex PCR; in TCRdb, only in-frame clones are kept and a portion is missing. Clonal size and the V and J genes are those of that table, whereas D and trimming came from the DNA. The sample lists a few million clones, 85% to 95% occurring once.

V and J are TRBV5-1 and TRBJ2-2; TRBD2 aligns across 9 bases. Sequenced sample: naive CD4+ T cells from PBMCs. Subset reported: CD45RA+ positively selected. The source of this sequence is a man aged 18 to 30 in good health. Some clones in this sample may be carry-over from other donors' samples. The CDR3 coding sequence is TGCGCCAGCAGCTTGGATAGCGGGAGTATCGGGGAGCTGTTTTTT. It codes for CASSLDSGSIGELFF. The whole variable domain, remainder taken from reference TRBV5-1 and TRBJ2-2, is KAGVTQTPRYLIKTRGQQVTLSCSPISGHRSVSWYQQTPGQGLQFLFEYFSETQRNKGNFPGRFSGRQFSNSRSEMNVSTLELGDSALYLCASSLDSGSIGELFFGEGSRLTVL.